Below are 11 T cell receptor beta chains sequenced from a single sample in a study of T cells in Graves' hyperthyroidism and ophthalmopathy. Amplification yielded TCR beta CDR3 regions, with RNA transcripts as the source. An initial round of RT-PCR targeting the TCR CDR3 relied on the HTBI primer set. Each CDR3 protein gets one entry after TCRdb re-called the multiplex PCR reads with MiXCR. The profile shows over 500,000 distinct CDR3 sequences, approximately 14% of them singletons. Sequenced material: blood. The receptors were gathered from a woman in her 40s with Graves' hyperthyroidism.

Many counts were recorded for this clonotype. The CDR3 sequence is CASSLLDSTYEQYF. The CDR3 nucleotides are TGTGCCAGCAGTTTACTCGACAGTACCTACGAGCAGTACTTC. This chain uses TRBV12-3 or TRBV12-4 with TRBJ2-7, with D possibly being TRBD1 (5 bases). The V and J ends lost 2 bases and 2 bases respectively, with 10 bases between them. This CDR3 has 14 residues.

The genes are TRBV19 and TRBJ2-3; possible D gene TRBD1, 5 bases. Germline CDR1 LNHDA, CDR2 SQIVND (reference sequence). The CDR3 covers 16 residues. Trimming shortened V by 5 bases and J by 1 base, and 16 bases separated the two germline ends. The CDR3 DNA reads TGTGCCAGTAGTCTCTTGGCAGGGTCAGGCACAGATACGCAGTATTTT. It yields the protein CASSLLAGSGTDTQYF.

The chain carries TRBV28 and TRBJ2-1; D is perhaps TRBD2 (6 bases). The germline V and J ends were trimmed by 8 bases and 4 bases, with 15 bases remaining between them. The CDR3 is 14 amino acids. Germline V gene lookup returns CDR1 MDHEN and CDR2 SYDVKM. The CDR3 nucleotides are TGTGCCAGCCGAACTGGAGGGCCGTACAATGAGCAGTTCTTC. It specifies CASRTGGPYNEQFF.

As for this clonotype: It may be a read error: a sequence one base away is much more abundant. This CDR3 is CASSARLRDTGELLF. The CDR3 DNA is TGCGCCAGCAGCGCACGCCTGCGAGACACCGGGGAGCTGCTTTTT. The V and J genes are TRBV5-1 and TRBJ2-2, with D perhaps matching TRBD2 (5 bases). This CDR3 spans 15 amino acids. Germline V gene sequence: CDR1 SGHRS, CDR2 YFSETQ.

This clonotype was counted many times. J is TRBJ2-7 and V is TRBV7-2; 7 positions agree with TRBD2. V trimming: 5 bases; J trimming: 4 bases; junction bases outside the gene matches: 8. The germline CDR1 and CDR2 sequences are SGHTA and FQGNSA. The CDR3 has 14 residues. This CDR3 reads CASSPWTRAYEQYF. In DNA, the CDR3 is TGTGCCAGCAGCCCGTGGACTAGGGCTTACGAGCAGTACTTC.

This clonotype was seen at least ten times. The chain combines TRBV18 with TRBJ2-2, with D possibly being TRBD1 (7 bases). Germline CDR1 and CDR2: KGHSH and LQKENI. Trimming pared 7 bases from V and 4 bases from J, leaving 10 bases between. The CDR3 runs 13 residues. Written as DNA, the CDR3 is TGTGCCAGCTACAGGGGAGGCACCGGGGAGCTGTTTTTT. Translation: CASYRGGTGELFF.

V is TRBV5-4 and J is TRBJ2-1; TRBD2 aligns across 7 bases. This CDR3 has 16 amino acids. The junction had 7 bases not matched to a gene; V was cut back by 2 bases and J by 2 bases. Germline V CDR1 and CDR2: SGHNT, YYREEE (reference sequence). CDR3 DNA sequence: TGTGCCAGCAGCTTCGCGGCGGGAGCGACCTACAATGAGCAGTTCTTC. It translates to CASSFAAGATYNEQFF. Filled out from reference TRBV5-4 and TRBJ2-1, the complete variable domain reads ETGVTQSPTHLIKTRGQQVTLRCSSQSGHNTVSWYQQALGQGPQFIFQYYREEENGRGNFPPRFSGLQFPNYSSELNVNALELDDSALYLCASSFAAGATYNEQFFGPGTRLTVL.

This clonotype has at least ten counts. The gene calls are TRBV11-2 and TRBJ1-2; D uncertain. The germline gives CDR1 SGHAT, CDR2 FQNNGV. Between the trimmed V and J ends, which lost 4 bases and 7 bases, there was a span of 19 bases. This CDR3 has 15 residues. CDR3 bases: TGTGCCAGCAGCTCTATATCGTCTTTACTCTCTGGCTACACCTTC. This gives the protein CASSSISSLLSGYTF.

J is TRBJ2-1 and V is TRBV3-1; 9 nucleotides agree with TRBD2. The CDR3 is 15 residues long. V lost 1 base, J lost 5 bases, and 3 bases stayed unmatched. Germline CDR1 LGHDT, CDR2 YNNKEL (reference sequence). The DNA of the CDR3 is TGTGCCAGCAGCCAAGGACTAGCGGCAAACAATGAGCAGTTCTTC. It yields the protein CASSQGLAANNEQFF.

This clonotype was counted many times. The chain links TRBV20-1 to TRBJ2-1; D possibly matches TRBD1 or TRBD2 (5 bases each). V was cut by 5 bases and J by 0 bases, with 20 bases left in between. Germline CDR1 is DFQATT and CDR2 is SNEGSKA (reference sequence). This CDR3 region has 17 residues. The CDR3 protein is CSAHGHTGSSSYNEQFF. In DNA, the CDR3 is TGCAGTGCTCATGGACACACGGGATCGAGCTCCTACAATGAGCAGTTCTTC.

The V and J genes are TRBV20-1 and TRBJ1-5, with D possibly TRBD1 on 5 matching bases. The V end was cut by 7 bases, the J end by 2 bases, with 9 bases between. The CDR3 has 12 amino acids. Germline lookup yields CDR1 DFQATT and CDR2 SNEGSKA (reference sequence). CDR3 protein: CSGGVGNQPQHF. The CDR3 DNA reads TGCAGTGGAGGGGTGGGCAATCAGCCCCAGCATTTT.